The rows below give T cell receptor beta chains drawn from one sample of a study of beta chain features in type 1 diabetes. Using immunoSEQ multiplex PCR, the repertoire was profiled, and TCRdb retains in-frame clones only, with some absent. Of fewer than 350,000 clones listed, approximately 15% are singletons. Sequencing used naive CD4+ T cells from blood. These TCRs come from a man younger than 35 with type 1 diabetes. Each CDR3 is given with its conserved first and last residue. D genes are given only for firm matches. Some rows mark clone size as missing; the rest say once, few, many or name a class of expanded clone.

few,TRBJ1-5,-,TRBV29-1,TGCAGCGTTGCGGAACAGCATAGCAATCAGCCCCAGCATTTT,CSVAEQHSNQPQHF
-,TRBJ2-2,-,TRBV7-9,TGTGCCAGCATTAAAGATAGAGGGAACACCGGGGAGCTGTTTTTT,CASIKDRGNTGELFF
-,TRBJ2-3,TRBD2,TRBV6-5,TGTGCCAGCAGTCATCGACTAGCGAGTACAGATACGCAGTATTTT,CASSHRLASTDTQYF
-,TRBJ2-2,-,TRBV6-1,TGTGCCAGCAGTGAATTAGGATCAGGCGGGGAGCTGTTTTTT,CASSELGSGGELFF
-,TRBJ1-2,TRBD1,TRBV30,TGTGCCTGGAGTTTATTCCCTAACAGGGGAGGAGGCTACACCTTC,CAWSLFPNRGGGYTF
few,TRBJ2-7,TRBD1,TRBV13,TGTGCCAGCAGCTTAGCGGGACAGATTTACGAGCAGTACTTC,CASSLAGQIYEQYF
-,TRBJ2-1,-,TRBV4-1,TGCGCCAGCAGCCAAGGTCCGTTCTCCTACAATGAGCAGTTCTTC,CASSQGPFSYNEQFF
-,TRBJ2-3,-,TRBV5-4,TGTGCCAGCAGGGGGGGATATATTGGGAGCACAGATACGCAGTATTTT,CASRGGYIGSTDTQYF
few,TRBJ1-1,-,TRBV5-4,TGTGCCAGCAGCTTGGCATTCGGGAACACTGAAGCTTTCTTT,CASSLAFGNTEAFF
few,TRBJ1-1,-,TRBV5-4,TGTGCCAGCAGTTCCAGGGTGAGCACTGAAGCTTTCTTT,CASSSRVSTEAFF
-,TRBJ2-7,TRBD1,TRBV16,TGTGCCAGCCTGGGGACAGGGGGCAACGAGCAGTACTTC,CASLGTGGNEQYF
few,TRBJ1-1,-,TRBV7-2,TGTGCCAGCAGCTTATCCAGGGGGAACACTGAAGCTTTCTTT,CASSLSRGNTEAFF
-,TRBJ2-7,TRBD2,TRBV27,TGTGCCAGCAGTTTTAAGCGGGGTGCCTACGAGCAGTACTTC,CASSFKRGAYEQYF
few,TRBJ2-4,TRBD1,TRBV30,TGTGCCTGGAGTGGAGGGACAGGGGGTCTATCCAAAAACATTCAGTACTTC,CAWSGGTGGLSKNIQYF
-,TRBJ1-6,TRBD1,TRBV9,TGTGCCAGCAGCGGCAGGGACAGTCTAGAAACACCCCTCCACTTT,CASSGRDSLETPLHF
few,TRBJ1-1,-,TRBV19,TGTGCCAGTAAACCGGGGAGGACTGAAGCTTTCTTT,CASKPGRTEAFF
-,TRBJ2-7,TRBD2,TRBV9,TGTGCCAGCAGCGTAGGGCCCCTCAACCTCGGGAGGTACGAGCAGTACTTC,CASSVGPLNLGRYEQYF
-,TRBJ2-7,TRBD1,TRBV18,TGTGCCAGCTCATACTCCCCCGGGACAGTTACCTACGAGCAGTACTTC,CASSYSPGTVTYEQYF
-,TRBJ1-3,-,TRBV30,TGTGCCTGGGATCAGGGAGGCGGAAACACCATATATTTT,CAWDQGGGNTIYF
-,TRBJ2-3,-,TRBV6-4,TGTGCCAGCGTGGAGGATGCGGGACCCACAGATACGCAGTATTTT,CASVEDAGPTDTQYF
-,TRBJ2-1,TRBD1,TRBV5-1,TGCGCCAGCAGCTTGGGGACAGGGACTGAGCAGTTCTTC,CASSLGTGTEQFF
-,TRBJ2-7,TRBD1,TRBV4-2,TGTGCCAGCAGCCAAGATTGGGGGACAGGGGACTACGAGCAGTACTTC,CASSQDWGTGDYEQYF
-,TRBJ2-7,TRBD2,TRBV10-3,TGTGCCATCAGTGGACTAGCGGGCTACGAGCAGTACTTC,CAISGLAGYEQYF
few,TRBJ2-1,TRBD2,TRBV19,TGTGCCAGTAGTATGGGGACTAGCGGGGGGAGCTCCTACAATGAGCAGTTCTTC,CASSMGTSGGSSYNEQFF
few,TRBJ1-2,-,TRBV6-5,TGTGCCAGCAGTTACTCTGTCACACCTAACTATGGCTACACCTTC,CASSYSVTPNYGYTF
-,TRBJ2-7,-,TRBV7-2,TGTGCCAGCAGTATTACCTACGAGCAGTACTTC,CASSITYEQYF
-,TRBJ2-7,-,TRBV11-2,TGTGCCAGCAGCTTATTATCGCGGGGTAGCTCCTACGAGCAGTACTTC,CASSLLSRGSSYEQYF
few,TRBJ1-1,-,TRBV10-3,TGTGCCACGGGAGGTGAACGTCTAGGGACTGAAGCTTTCTTT,CATGGERLGTEAFF
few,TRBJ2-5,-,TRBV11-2,TGTGCCAGCAGCCGGTACTTCGAGACCCAGTACTTC,CASSRYFETQYF
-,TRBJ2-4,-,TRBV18,TGTGCCAGCTCACCACTTTCCAGAGGGGCCAAAAACATTCAGTACTTC,CASSPLSRGAKNIQYF
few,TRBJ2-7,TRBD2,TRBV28,TGTGCCGGGCGACTAGCGGGGGGCTACGAGCAGTACTTC,CAGRLAGGYEQYF
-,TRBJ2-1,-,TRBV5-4,TGTGCCAGCAGCTTGGGACAGGCTGAGTACAATGAGCAGTTCTTC,CASSLGQAEYNEQFF
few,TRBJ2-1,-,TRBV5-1,TGCGCCAGCCGCTTAACAGGCCCCTACAATGAGCAGTTCTTC,CASRLTGPYNEQFF
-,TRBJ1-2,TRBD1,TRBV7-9,TGTGCCAGCAGCTCCAGGACAGGGGCGACCTTC,CASSSRTGATF
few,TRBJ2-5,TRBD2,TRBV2,TGTGCCAGCAGTGAAGTGGGCTCCGGGGGGGAGACCCAGTACTTC,CASSEVGSGGETQYF
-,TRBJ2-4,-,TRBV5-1,TGCGCCAGCAGCTTGGGCAGGAATAGAAACATTCAGTACTTC,CASSLGRNRNIQYF
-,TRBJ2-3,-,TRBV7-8,TGTGCCAGCAGCTTAGGCCGGAGTGATACGCAGTATTTT,CASSLGRSDTQYF
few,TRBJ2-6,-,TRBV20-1,TGCAGTGCTCTGGACAGCCCCGTCCTGACTTTC,CSALDSPVLTF
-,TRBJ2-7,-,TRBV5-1,TGCGCCAGCAGCTCGACCGGGTTCTCCTACGAGCAGTACTTC,CASSSTGFSYEQYF
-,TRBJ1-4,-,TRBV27,TGTGCCAGCAGTTTAGGCAGGGCGAATGAAAAACTGTTTTTT,CASSLGRANEKLFF
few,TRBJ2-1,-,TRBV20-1,TGCAGTGCTTCAACAGGGAATGAGCAGTTCTTC,CSASTGNEQFF
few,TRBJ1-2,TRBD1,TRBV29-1,TGCAGCGTACCGGGACAGGGAAACTATGGCTACACCTTC,CSVPGQGNYGYTF
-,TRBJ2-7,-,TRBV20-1,TGCAGTGCTAAAACTTGGTACGAGCAGTACTTC,CSAKTWYEQYF
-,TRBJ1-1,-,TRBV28,TGTGCCAGCAGCGGAACAGGGAGATCAGCTTTCTTT,CASSGTGRSAFF
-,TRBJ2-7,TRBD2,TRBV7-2,TGTGCCAGCAGCTTAACATGGGGGGGGTCCGAGCAGTACTTC,CASSLTWGGSEQYF
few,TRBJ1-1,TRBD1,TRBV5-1,TGCGCCAGCAGCATGAGCCAACAGGGGGCGGACACTGAAGCTTTCTTT,CASSMSQQGADTEAFF
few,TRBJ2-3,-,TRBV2,TGTGCCCGACAATCAACCCCCACAGATACGCAGTATTTT,CARQSTPTDTQYF
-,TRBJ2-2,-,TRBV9,TGTGCCAGCAGGAATACATCGAACACCGGGGAGCTGTTTTTT,CASRNTSNTGELFF
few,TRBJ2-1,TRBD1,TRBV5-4,TGTGCCAGCAGCTTAATTGTAGAGGGGGCCCAGGAGCAGTTCTTC,CASSLIVEGAQEQFF
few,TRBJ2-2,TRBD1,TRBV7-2,TGTGCCAGCAGCATGCGACAGGGCTCCGGGGAGCTGTTTTTT,CASSMRQGSGELFF
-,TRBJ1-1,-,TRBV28,TGTGCCAGCAGTTTCCGGCGACCCCCGCGGACTGAAGCTTTCTTT,CASSFRRPPRTEAFF
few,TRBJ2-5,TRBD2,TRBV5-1,TGCGCCAGCAGCTCCGGACTAGAAGAGACCCAGTACTTC,CASSSGLEETQYF
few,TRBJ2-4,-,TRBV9,TGTGCCAGCAGCGTAGGGGCAGGGAAGAACATTCAGTACTTC,CASSVGAGKNIQYF
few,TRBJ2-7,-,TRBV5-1,TGCGCCAGCAGCTTCGGGACTCCCCGGGACGAGCAGTACTTC,CASSFGTPRDEQYF
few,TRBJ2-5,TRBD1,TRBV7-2,TGTGCCAGCAGCCCGGACAGGGGGCCCCAGGAGACCCAGTACTTC,CASSPDRGPQETQYF
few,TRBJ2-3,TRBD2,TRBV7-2,TGTGCCAGCAGCTCTAGACTAGCAGCAGATACGCAGTATTTT,CASSSRLAADTQYF
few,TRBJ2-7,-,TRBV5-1,TGCGCCAGCAGCGCGGGCCCGTCGTACGAGCAGTACTTC,CASSAGPSYEQYF
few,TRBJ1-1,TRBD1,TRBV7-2,TGTGCCAGCAGCATGACAGGGGGTAGCACTGAAGCTTTCTTT,CASSMTGGSTEAFF
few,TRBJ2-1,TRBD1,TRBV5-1,TGCGCCAGCAGTCGTGGGACAGTGGCCTACAATGAGCAGTTCTTC,CASSRGTVAYNEQFF
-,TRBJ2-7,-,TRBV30,TGTGCCTGGAACGTATCCCCGGGAGAGCAGTACTTC,CAWNVSPGEQYF